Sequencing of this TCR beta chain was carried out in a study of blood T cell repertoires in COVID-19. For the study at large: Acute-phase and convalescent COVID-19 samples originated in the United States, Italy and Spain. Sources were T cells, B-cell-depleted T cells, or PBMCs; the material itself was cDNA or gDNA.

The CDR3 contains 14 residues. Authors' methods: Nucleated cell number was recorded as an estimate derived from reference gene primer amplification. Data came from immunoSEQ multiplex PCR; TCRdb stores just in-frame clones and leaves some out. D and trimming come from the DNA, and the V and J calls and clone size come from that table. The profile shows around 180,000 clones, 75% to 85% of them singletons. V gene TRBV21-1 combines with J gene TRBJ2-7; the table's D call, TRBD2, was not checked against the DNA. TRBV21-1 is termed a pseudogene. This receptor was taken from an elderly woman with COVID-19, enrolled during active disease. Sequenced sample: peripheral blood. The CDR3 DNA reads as TGTGCCAGCAAAGGAGGTAGCGGCTCCTACGAGCAGTACTTC. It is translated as CASKGGSGSYEQYF.